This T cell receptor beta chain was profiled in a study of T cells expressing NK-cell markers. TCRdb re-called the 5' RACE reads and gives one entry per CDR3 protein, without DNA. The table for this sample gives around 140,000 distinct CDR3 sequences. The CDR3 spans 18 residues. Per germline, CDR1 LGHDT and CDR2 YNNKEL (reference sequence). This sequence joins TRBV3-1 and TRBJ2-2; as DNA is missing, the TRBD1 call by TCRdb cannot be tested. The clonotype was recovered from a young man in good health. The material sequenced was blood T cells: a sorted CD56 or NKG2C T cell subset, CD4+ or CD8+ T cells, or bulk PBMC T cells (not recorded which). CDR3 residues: CASSQTRDRALETGELFF.